This TCR beta chain was found in a study of T cell responses to AZD1222 COVID-19 vaccine (dated by TCRdb to 2020 to 2023). In terms of the full investigation: TCR sequencing was performed for 233 trial participants, of whom about 210 were given two doses of AZD1222 and 26 were given two doses of MenACWY control vaccine. Trial participants were enrolled into age subgroups of 18-55, 56-69 and 70-plus years, which contained around 140, 26 and 57 TCR-sequenced participants, respectively.

The paper as a whole reports these results and caveats: Nearly half of unique spike-specific TCRs reportedly recognized epitopes outside regions mutated in the B.1.351 and B.1.1.7 variants. After two AZD1222 doses, both the breadth and the depth of spike-specific TCRs were significantly higher than at day 0 and than in MenACWY recipients. Because no samples from the day 14 peak response were available, repertoires could be characterized only after the peak T cell response. In the small 56-69-year group, the increase in depth fell short of significance, most likely because of low power. Participants were mostly white British, with more females than males. The authors suggested clonal diversity may have been underestimated. The whole spike protein was spanned by vaccine-associated CD4 TCRs, and dominant responses were seen in regions 160-218 and 743-854. Conclusions about previously exposed vaccinees are limited because only 5 or 6 AZD1222 recipients were SARS-CoV-2 seropositive at baseline.

This specimen's time point label, per the study, means: about 28 days (+/-7) after the second vaccine dose. AZD1222 recipients whose second dose came at about 4 weeks and those whose second dose came at about 12 weeks were combined into one group, since spike-specific TCR depth and breadth did not differ between the two schedules. Vaccinee samples were obtained from the UK trials COV001 and COV002, which included a single-blind randomized controlled phase 2/3 trial of AZD1222 (ChAdOx1 nCoV-19) in healthy adults. Trial participant PBMC samples were collected at day 0 and day 28 after the second dose for TCRbeta chain sequencing. With respect to this clone: It lacks a known antigen. Base quality data are lacking; no much larger clone is found one base away.

CDR1 and CDR2 (SNHLY, FYNNEI) derive from the germline V gene. The CDR3 contains 15 residues, cysteine and phenylalanine counted. Of all the DNA, just the CDR3 is kept, 45 bases in frame from base 1. V gives up 7 bases and J gives up 6 bases, and the segment between their germline ends measures 19 bases. The CDR3 regions of human TCRbeta chains were analyzed by immunosequencing. Under the source paper's analysis protocol: Repertoire TCRs were checked for matches against a reference library of SARS-CoV-2-specific TCRs that had been generated using the MIRA antigen-specificity platform. Breadth was defined as the fraction of unique TCRs that were SARS-CoV-2-associated, and depth was defined as the fraction of total T cells that were SARS-CoV-2-associated. Using the MIRA data, each spike-specific TCR was assigned both to the spike region to which the TCR was reactive and to a CD4 or CD8 class. Log10-transformed breadth and depth values were compared by one-way ANOVA with Sidak's multiple comparisons tests. The clones in this table, taken by TCRdb from immuneACCESS, are in-frame only. Not every clone is retained; where verified, under half of the shortfall comes from an unresolved V gene, and the cause of the rest is unknown. V, J and clone size reflect that table, while D and trimming were determined from the DNA. The sample table holds under 130,000 clones, of which about 85% were seen once. The top ten constitute 2% to 3% of the sample.

The sequencing used peripheral blood, collected 28 days after the second AZD1222 dose. Recombination linked TRBV2 to TRBJ2-1; there is no confident call for the D gene. This TCR was recovered from an adult who received the AZD1222 COVID-19 vaccine. The CDR3 protein sequence reads: CASIVDSVSGNEQFF. The DNA sequence is given as TGTGCCAGCATAGTTGACTCAGTTAGTGGCAATGAGCAGTTCTTC.